This T cell receptor (beta chain) was documented in a study of T cell clusters in autoimmune cytopenias. About the study: A median of about 50,000 TRB reads per sample yielded a median approximately 2,500 distinct clonotypes.

Findings and limits, study-wide: TRB repertoire shifts in secondary cytopenia and chronic lymphocytic leukemia mostly reflected lymphoma, not autoimmunity. Primary autoimmune cytopenia patients seemingly lacked the physiological T cell clusters found in healthy donors. No experiment has yet validated the function of the T cell clusters defined in silico.

TRB rearrangements were amplified by touch-down multiplex PCR with mixed TRB-A/B primers. TCRdb reprocessed the multiplex PCR reads and stores each CDR3 protein as one record, lacking DNA. This listing includes 4,000 to 6,500 distinct CDR3 sequences. TRB amplification used roughly 250 ng of peripheral blood genomic DNA. This clonotype counts as medium-sized by frequency. Its target is not known. This clonotype was obtained from a human donor with an autoimmune cytopenia or autoimmune hepatitis (not recorded which). Material: peripheral blood.

The CDR3 loop is CASSFTGPGPQHF. The genes are TRBV7-2 and TRBJ1-5; TCRdb's D gene call, TRBD1, goes unchecked for lack of DNA. Germline CDR1 SGHTA, CDR2 FQGNSA. This CDR3 contains 13 residues.